The source of this TCR beta chain is a study of shared clonotypes between healthy human individuals. For this clone: Antigen: not known.

Overall study results and limits: Larger estimated richness was generally seen in naive subsets than in memory subsets.

Germline V CDR1 and CDR2: SEHNR, FQNEAQ (reference sequence). V was shortened by 0 bases and J by 6 bases, with 18 bases between the two germline ends. The CDR3 extends over 16 amino acids. Terminally differentiated effector memory CD45RA+ cells were excluded by CCR7 positive selection of CD45RO-negative cells. Libraries were prepared by immunoSEQ multiplex PCR; TCRdb keeps only in-frame clonotypes and omits some of them. The data show about 2 million clones, just under 95% seen once. The sequencing sample was made of naive CD8+ T cells sorted from blood. This receptor was identified in a man aged 18 to 29 in good health. The chain uses TRBV7-9 and TRBJ2-7; a possible D gene is TRBD1 (6 bases). CDR3 sequence reads: CASSLAQGQPVGEQYF. As DNA, the CDR3 is TGTGCCAGCAGCTTAGCGCAAGGACAGCCCGTCGGCGAGCAGTACTTC.